This T cell receptor (beta chain) was sequenced in a study of shared clonotypes between healthy human individuals (dated by TCRdb to the early 2020s). Describing the broader study: The cohort included three men and a couple of women between 18 and 49 years of age. To estimate repertoire size and how much clonotype sharing occurs between individuals, the study deeply sequenced the blood TCR repertoires of about five healthy adults. For each donor, CD4 naive and CD4 memory were each run on three plates, CD8 naive on two plates, and CD8 memory on one plate. Leukapheresis yielded between about 0.94 and 8.9 billion PBMCs per donor. To increase sequencing depth and limit assay-specific biases, TCR repertoire library preparation and sequencing were carried out by different laboratories using diverse techniques.

The CDR3 runs 17 amino acids, cysteine and phenylalanine included. Of the read, only the CDR3 DNA is kept; its 51 bases are in frame from base 1. Based on the germline V gene, the CDR1 and CDR2 sequences are SNHLY and FYNNEI. The V end gives up 8 bases and the J end 4 bases, leaving 16 bases in the junction not matched to a gene. General findings and caveats noted by the study authors: Based on pairwise subsampling, the degree of clonotype sharing among donors was expected to be affected by sequencing depth. Sampling was restricted to blood, and TCR repertoires in tissues likely differ from the TCR repertoires found in blood. Larger estimated clonotype richness was generally found for naive subsets than for memory subsets. Across four donors, about 5.2% of naive CD4, roughly 3.4% of naive CD8, around 2.5% of memory CD4, and over 0.35% of memory CD8 clonotypes were shared. The small number of donors limited the genetic and exposure-history diversity represented. Incomplete sequencing was indicated by rarefaction of sorted-subset datasets, despite the large sequencing depth. Compared with non-shared clonotypes, the clonotypes found in all four sorted-subset donors had higher generation probabilities.

Using the deep immunoSEQ assay, TCR CDR3 regions were amplified from genomic DNA by multiplex PCR. Extracted genomic DNA from each cell subset was distributed evenly across all wells of several immunoSEQ 96-well plates, and each plate was treated as a replicate. Each replicate PCR for sorted subsets received around 210 ng genomic DNA, equal to roughly 33,000 T cell genomes. Purified libraries were measured with a Qubit 3.0 fluorometer, size-checked on a Bioanalyzer 2100, and measured again with the KAPA Library Quantification kit. Each immunoSEQ 96-well plate was sequenced on its own single-read 150-cycle Illumina NextSeq 550 flow cell. Under the source paper's analysis protocol: Because only junctional sequences without quality scores were contained in the immunoSEQ output, filtering matching that applied to full-length reads could not be performed. Sequences were annotated with PyIR, a Python wrapper for IgBLAST v1.9, and V/J genes and CDR3 were assigned using IMGT germline references. Reads were removed for weak V/J assignments (E-value above 1e-6), missing CDR3, stop codons, out-of-frame junctions, or ambiguous translated residues. V3J clonotypes were defined by identical inferred V gene, J gene, and CDR3 amino acid sequence. To compute the percentage overlap between repertoires, the number of shared unique clonotypes was divided by the size of the smaller repertoire. Three approaches were used to assess repertoire richness: RTK rarefaction, the Chao1 estimator, and Recon v2.1 estimates of unobserved clonotypes. Generation probabilities for all TCRbeta clonotypes obtained by the gDNA method from a handful of donors were computed using OLGA. TCRdb took this table from immuneACCESS and kept in-frame rearrangements with V and J called. Such tables lack part of the clones; where checked against another copy, unresolved V genes explain under half of the gap, and the rest is unexplained. V and J calls plus clone size are reproduced from that table; the DNA served to infer D and trimming. This sample comprises some 1 million clones, about 75% of them detected only once. The top ten hold approximately 1.5% of the sample.

Healthy HIV-negative adults with no recently reported acute infections or vaccinations were included as donors. Every donor was a Caucasian adult residing in Nashville, Tennessee, USA. CD4+ T cells were enriched by magnetic negative selection; naive cells were then positively selected on CD45RA, and the negative fraction formed the memory subset. Blood was obtained by leukapheresis, after which PBMCs were separated by Ficoll-Histopaque density gradient centrifugation and cryopreserved in liquid nitrogen vapor phase. Analytical flow cytometry was used to check the purity and quantity of each magnetically sorted T cell population. Genomic DNA was isolated from each sorted fraction and quantified by UV absorbance on a Nanodrop 2000c. A note on this clone: The target of this receptor is not known. Per-base qualities were not stored, and no clone one base away is much larger.

The sample consisted of memory CD4+ T cells sorted from blood. The cell subset or site label on this specimen signifies: CD45RA-negative fraction. This chain is built from TRBV2 and TRBJ1-2, with 10 junctional bases fitting TRBD1. The clonotype comes from a man between 18 and 35 years old in good health. The sequenced DNA is TGTGCCAGCGCCCCGGGGACAGGGGCCTCTGGAGGCTATGGCTACACCTTC. It is translated as CASAPGTGASGGYGYTF.